These 20 T cell receptor beta chains share one sample of origin, sequenced in a study of technical replicates of blood from a handful of donors. Clones were read by immunoSEQ multiplex PCR, and TCRdb kept only the in-frame ones, dropping some. The sample holds about 83,000 clones, roughly 94% seen once. The sequenced material came from T cells isolated from PBMCs. The receptors shown here come from a human donor in good health.

The chain carries TRBV5-1 and TRBJ2-1, with TRBD2 matching 13 bases. The CDR3 has 13 residues. In germline, CDR1 is SGHRS, CDR2 YFSETQ. V lost 3 bases to trimming and J lost 10 bases; unmatched junction nucleotides: 1. CDR3 sequence (DNA): TGCGCCAGCAGCTGGACTAGCGGGGGAGAGCAGTTCTTC. This translates into CASSWTSGGEQFF.

The V gene is TRBV10-3, the J gene TRBJ2-5; 8 bases are shared with TRBD1. The J segment lost 7 bases and the V segment lost 8 bases, leaving 12 bases of the junction unmatched. Germline V gene sequence: CDR1 ENHRY, CDR2 SYGVKD. This CDR3 is built from 14 residues. CDR3: CAIRKTGEDVTQYF. The CDR3 coding sequence is TGTGCCATCCGTAAGACAGGGGAGGATGTGACCCAGTACTTC.

The chain carries TRBV10-3 and TRBJ2-7; 8 bases map to TRBD2. This CDR3 has 14 amino acids. Trimming at V came to 0 bases and at J to 4 bases, leaving 2 bases not matched to a gene. Germline CDR1 ENHRY, CDR2 SYGVKD. The CDR3 reads CAISESASGYEQYF. In DNA form, the CDR3 reads TGTGCCATCAGTGAGTCCGCTAGCGGGTACGAGCAGTACTTC.

This rearrangement joins TRBV1 to TRBJ1-5; the table names TRBD1, a call not compared with the DNA. TRBV1 is termed a pseudogene. The CDR3 totals 17 residues. The CDR3 DNA reads TGCACCAGCAGCCAGAGAGGACGGGACAAAAGCAATCAGCCCCAGCATTTT. Translating gives CTSSQRGRDKSNQPQHF.

The count of this clone is one. This rearrangement joins TRBV5-1 to TRBJ1-6; 7 bases match TRBD1. The CDR3 has 20 residues. Trimming removed 3 bases from V and 1 base from J; junction bases left unmatched: 16. Germline V gene sequence: CDR1 SGHRS, CDR2 YFSETQ. The CDR3 loop is CASSSKWTGDQASYNSPLHF. For the CDR3, the DNA is TGCGCCAGCAGCTCTAAATGGACAGGCGACCAAGCTTCCTATAATTCACCCCTCCACTTT.

This clone was counted a single time. This chain links TRBV2 with TRBJ2-2; a weak D match, TRBD2 (6 bases). Trimming took off 7 bases at V and 0 bases at J, with 9 bases between the two ends. CDR1 is SNHLY and CDR2 is FYNNEI in the germline V gene. This CDR3 comprises 14 residues. CDR3 in DNA: TGTGCCAGCAAACGGGGGTCGAACACCGGGGAGCTGTTTTTT. Its protein product is CASKRGSNTGELFF. Supplemented by reference TRBV2 and TRBJ2-2, the full variable domain reads EPEVTQTPSHQVTQMGQEVILRCVPISNHLYFYWYRQILGQKVEFLVSFYNNEISEKSEIFDDQFSVERPDGSNFTLKIRSTKLEDSAMYFCASKRGSNTGELFFGEGSRLTVL.

J is TRBJ1-1 and V is TRBV5-1, with 11 bases matching TRBD1. V dropped 1 base and J dropped 4; count of bases not matched to a gene: 3. Germline CDR1 is SGHRS and CDR2 is YFSETQ. The CDR3 is 15 amino acids. DNA for the CDR3: TGCGCCAGCAGCTTGTCCGGGACAGGGGGCACTGAAGCTTTCTTT. This encodes CASSLSGTGGTEAFF.

The J gene is TRBJ2-3, the V gene TRBV5-4, with 10 bases identical to TRBD2. The CDR3 is 18 residues long. In germline, CDR1 is SGHNT, CDR2 YYREEE (reference sequence). The junction had 11 bases not matched to a gene; V was cut back by 4 bases and J by 0 bases. The CDR3 nucleotides read TGTGCCAGCAGCCGCGAAAGCGGGAGGGGCCTAAGCACAGATACGCAGTATTTT. Translated, it gives CASSRESGRGLSTDTQYF.

The rearrangement uses TRBV5-1 and TRBJ1-1; weak D call: TRBD1 (6 bases). In germline, CDR1 is SGHRS, CDR2 YFSETQ. This CDR3 region has 15 residues. Between the trimmed V and J ends, which lost 0 bases and 3 bases, there was a span of 12 bases. The CDR3 sequence: CASSLGDGGHTEAFF. As DNA, the CDR3 is TGCGCCAGCAGCTTGGGAGACGGGGGGCACACTGAAGCTTTCTTT. The full variable domain, rest sourced from reference TRBV5-1 and TRBJ1-1, is KAGVTQTPRYLIKTRGQQVTLSCSPISGHRSVSWYQQTPGQGLQFLFEYFSETQRNKGNFPGRFSGRQFSNSRSEMNVSTLELGDSALYLCASSLGDGGHTEAFFGQGTRLTVV.

The rearrangement joins TRBV2 to TRBJ1-4; D is perhaps TRBD1 (6 bases). Germline CDR1 and CDR2: SNHLY and FYNNEI. The CDR3 is 13 residues long. Between the trimmed V and J ends, which lost 8 bases and 10 bases, there was a span of 17 bases. CDR3 residues: CASHNKEGGKLFF. CDR3 bases: TGTGCCAGCCATAATAAAGAAGGGGGAAAACTGTTTTTT.

J is TRBJ1-2 and V is TRBV28, with 8 bases matching TRBD1. CDR1 is MDHEN and CDR2 is SYDVKM in the germline V gene. The CDR3 spans 15 residues. V lost 3 bases to trimming and J lost 0 bases; unmatched junction nucleotides: 3. In DNA, the CDR3 is TGTGCCAGCAGTTTGTTACAGGGGGCTAACTATGGCTACACCTTC. It encodes CASSLLQGANYGYTF.

The J gene is TRBJ2-2, the V gene TRBV25-1; 9 bases are shared with TRBD1. In germline, CDR1 is MGHDK, CDR2 SYGVNS. The CDR3 totals 17 residues. With V trimmed by 5 bases and J by 3 bases, 10 bases remained unmatched. The CDR3 sequence: CASSRRRTGAHTGELFF. CDR3 nucleotides: TGTGCCAGCAGTAGGCGTAGGACAGGGGCCCACACCGGGGAGCTGTTTTTT.

This chain connects TRBV5-1 to TRBJ1-1; D may be TRBD1 (5 bases). Germline values: CDR1 SGHRS, CDR2 YFSETQ. V was shortened by 2 bases and J by 5 bases, with 7 bases between the two germline ends. This CDR3 is built from 12 residues. The DNA for the CDR3 is TGCGCCAGCAGCTTAGGGGATACTGAAGCTTTCTTT. It codes for CASSLGDTEAFF.

V and J are TRBV27 and TRBJ2-7; 7 nucleotides line up with TRBD1. Germline V gene sequence: CDR1 MNHEY, CDR2 SMNVEV (reference sequence). This CDR3 has 13 residues. Unmatched junction bases numbered 9, after V lost 4 bases and J lost 9 bases. CDR3 sequence: CASSWPDRSAQYF. In DNA, the CDR3 is TGTGCCAGCAGTTGGCCGGACAGGAGTGCGCAGTACTTC.

V is TRBV9 and J is TRBJ2-7, with 7 nucleotides matching TRBD2. With V trimmed by 0 bases and J by 2 bases, 11 bases remained unmatched. The CDR3 covers 17 residues. Per the germline V gene, CDR1 is SGDLS and CDR2 is YYNGEE. CDR3 DNA: TGTGCCAGCAGCGTAGGTTCCGGCGGGACTACCACCTACGAGCAGTACTTC. As protein: CASSVGSGGTTTYEQYF.

The chain has TRBV6-5 and TRBJ2-7, with a weak D call TRBD2 (5 bases). Germline CDR1 is MNHEY and CDR2 is SVGAGI. CDR3 length equals 14 residues. Trimming took 2 bases from V and 4 from J, leaving 12 bases between them. In DNA, the CDR3 is TGTGCCAGCAGTTACCCCCAGCGGCCTTACGAGCAGTACTTC. Protein product: CASSYPQRPYEQYF.

The rearrangement uses TRBV19 and TRBJ2-5; TRBD1 is a possible D gene (6 bases). Germline V gene sequence: CDR1 LNHDA, CDR2 SQIVND (reference sequence). This CDR3 is built from 14 residues. Trimming took 5 bases from V and 2 from J, leaving 12 bases between them. CDR3 protein: CASSPDRLQETQYF. Here the CDR3 DNA reads TGTGCCAGTAGTCCGGACAGACTACAAGAGACCCAGTACTTC.

This clone appeared a few times. The chain links TRBV5-1 to TRBJ1-4, with D unresolved. The CDR3 contains 14 residues. Germline V lookup: CDR1 SGHRS, CDR2 YFSETQ. V lost 0 bases, J lost 7 bases, and 10 bases lay in between. The CDR3 nucleotides are TGCGCCAGCAGCTTGGACACATACAGTGAAAAACTGTTTTTT. As protein: CASSLDTYSEKLFF.

V and J are TRBV11-2 and TRBJ2-5; D is perhaps TRBD1 (5 bases). This CDR3 is 14 amino acids long. CDR1 and CDR2 from the germline V gene are SGHAT and FQNNGV. V lost 7 bases and J 4 bases, leaving 16 bases between the germline ends. The CDR3 is CASNLRWGGETQYF. CDR3 DNA: TGTGCCAGCAACCTAAGGTGGGGCGGAGAGACCCAGTACTTC.

The chain links TRBV6-5 to TRBJ2-7, with TRBD2 identical over 7 bases. The CDR3 sequence is 13 residues long. V was pared by 2 bases and J by 5 bases, with 3 bases of the junction left unmatched. CDR1 is MNHEY, CDR2 SVGAGI, per germline. The CDR3 bases are TGTGCCAGCAGTTACGCGGGACTAAACGAGCAGTACTTC. Translating it yields CASSYAGLNEQYF.